One sample yielded the 29 T cell receptor beta chains listed below, sequenced in a study of identical twins. From the 5' RACE reads, TCRdb called clonotypes with MiXCR, one entry per CDR3 protein. The data show approximately 700,000 distinct CDR3 sequences, 15% to 20% seen once. The same specimen was also included in a second study, on T cells expressing NK-cell markers.

The sequencing input was PBMCs. The receptors derive from a woman younger than 35 in good health.

The V gene is TRBV12-3 or TRBV12-4, the J gene TRBJ2-2; 15 positions agree with TRBD2. CDR3 length: 15 residues. V shed 6 bases and J 12 bases; nucleotides not matched to a gene: 8. The CDR3 bases are TGTGCCAGCAGCCCCGGACTAGCGGGGGGGTGGAAGCTGTTTTTT. The encoded protein is CASSPGLAGGWKLFF.

The chain recombines TRBV27 with TRBJ2-1, with 8 bases aligning to TRBD2. Trimming removed 5 bases from V and 7 bases from J; junction bases left unmatched: 13. Germline lookup yields CDR1 MNHEY and CDR2 SMNVEV (reference sequence). CDR3 size: 16 residues. CDR3 sequence (DNA): TGTGCCAGCAGTCCCTGGTGGCGGGGGGAACGAAATGAGCAGTTCTTC. Protein: CASSPWWRGERNEQFF.

This clonotype has only a few counts. The J gene is TRBJ2-1, the V gene TRBV12-3 or TRBV12-4, with unresolved D. CDR3 length: 12 amino acids. The V gene lost 3 bases and the J gene lost 6 bases, with 6 bases spanning the gap. The CDR3 DNA follows: TGTGCCAGCAGTTTCGTCGTCAATGAGCAGTTCTTC. It is translated as CASSFVVNEQFF.

The CDR3 DNA reads as TGCGCCAGCAGCTTGGTCGTGCGGGGACAAGAGACCCAGTACTTC. It yields the protein CASSLVVRGQETQYF. The V call is TRBV5-1, the J call TRBJ2-5, with D possibly being TRBD2 (6 bases). The CDR3 spans 15 residues. V was pared by 0 bases and J by 2 bases, with 11 bases between. The germline V gene has CDR1 SGHRS and CDR2 YFSETQ.

The genes are TRBV20-1 and TRBJ2-3, with TRBD2 matching over 9 bases. In germline, CDR1 is DFQATT, CDR2 SNEGSKA (reference sequence). V lost 3 bases, J lost 2 bases, and 6 bases stayed unmatched. There are 15 residues in the CDR3. The CDR3 reads CSARGTSLVTDTQYF. The CDR3 nucleotides read TGCAGTGCTAGGGGGACTAGCCTCGTCACAGATACGCAGTATTTT.

This clonotype came up a few times. The chain is built from TRBV7-8 and TRBJ2-1, with TRBD2 as a possible D gene (7 bases). V was shortened by 0 bases and J by 10 bases, with 10 bases between the two germline ends. CDR3 length equals 13 residues. Germline CDR1 SGHVS, CDR2 FQNEAQ. The chain's CDR3 is CASSLAGGREQFF. Here the CDR3 DNA reads TGTGCCAGCAGCTTAGCGGGGGGGCGGGAGCAGTTCTTC.

The sample holds many counts of this clonotype. The chain is built from TRBV7-9 and TRBJ1-1; 9 nucleotides align to TRBD1. This CDR3 spans 14 amino acids. Germline CDR1 and CDR2: SEHNR and FQNEAQ (reference sequence). V lost 5 bases, J lost 3 bases, and 4 bases stayed unmatched. DNA for the CDR3: TGTGCCAGCAGCCCGGGACAGGGTTACACTGAAGCTTTCTTT. Its protein is CASSPGQGYTEAFF.

The chain carries TRBV6-1 and TRBJ2-3; D call uncertain. V shed 7 bases and J shed 4 bases, with 15 bases lying between them. CDR3 size: 14 residues. CDR1 is MNHNS and CDR2 is SASEGT in the germline V gene. This chain's CDR3 is CASIDRNPPDTQYF. Here the CDR3 DNA reads TGTGCCAGCATAGACCGTAATCCCCCAGATACGCAGTATTTT.

The chain joins TRBV10-1 to TRBJ2-3; unclear D gene. Deletions cut 2 bases from V and 8 bases from J, with 11 bases between. CDR3 length: 13 amino acids. Per germline, CDR1 WNHNN and CDR2 SYGVQD (reference sequence). Written as DNA, the CDR3 is TGCGCCAGCAGTGAGGGGGTCACCGGTACGCAGTATTTT. Encoded protein: CASSEGVTGTQYF.

J is TRBJ2-5 and V is TRBV20-1; perhaps TRBD2 as D (6 bases). CDR1 and CDR2 (germline): DFQATT, SNEGSKA (reference sequence). CDR3 size: 14 residues. Trimming stripped 0 bases from V and 5 bases from J, with 13 bases between. The CDR3 protein is CSAREERAEETQYF. CDR3 nucleotide sequence: TGCAGTGCTAGAGAGGAGCGGGCGGAGGAGACCCAGTACTTC.

The table lists this clonotype with a few counts. The J gene is TRBJ1-5, the V gene TRBV20-1; no reliable D call. This CDR3 region has 14 residues. Germline V gene lookup returns CDR1 DFQATT and CDR2 SNEGSKA (reference sequence). The V end lost 0 bases, the J end lost 0 bases, and 6 bases lay between the germline ends. This CDR3 reads CSARDAYSNQPQHF. The CDR3 nucleotides are TGCAGTGCTAGAGACGCTTATAGCAATCAGCCCCAGCATTTT.

The CDR3 region is CSANGQAPNYGYTF. The CDR3 DNA follows: TGCAGTGCTAATGGACAGGCACCTAACTATGGCTACACCTTC. The gene calls are TRBV20-1 and TRBJ1-2, with 7 bases fitting TRBD1. The CDR3 loop spans 14 amino acids. Unmatched junction bases numbered 5, after V lost 4 bases and J lost 0 bases. From germline, CDR1 is DFQATT and CDR2 SNEGSKA (reference sequence).

This clonotype was observed a few times. This rearrangement joins TRBV5-4 to TRBJ1-5; D gene ambiguous. This CDR3 is built from 14 residues. Looked up from germline, CDR1 is SGHNT and CDR2 is YYREEE (reference sequence). The V gene lost 7 bases and the J gene lost 3 bases, with 14 bases spanning the gap. The CDR3 DNA sequence: TGTGCCAGCCAAAAAGACGGTACCAATCAGCCCCAGCATTTT. Its translation is CASQKDGTNQPQHF.

The chain joins TRBV15 to TRBJ2-7, with 10 bases aligning to TRBD2. Germline V CDR1 and CDR2: LNHNV, YYDKDF (reference sequence). With 0 bases clipped from V and 2 bases from J, the junction kept 1 base outside the gene matches. The CDR3 runs 15 residues. The CDR3 sequence: CATSRELAGTYEQYF. In DNA form, the CDR3 reads TGTGCCACCAGCAGAGAACTAGCGGGAACCTACGAGCAGTACTTC.

This clonotype showed up many times. DNA of the CDR3: TGTGCCAGTGTACCGGGACTAGCGGGAGGGTCGGAGCAGTACTTC. As protein: CASVPGLAGGSEQYF. The chain links TRBV7-2 to TRBJ2-7; 16 nucleotides align to TRBD2. J gave up 7 bases and V 9 bases, and 9 bases lay outside the gene matches. In germline, CDR1 is SGHTA, CDR2 FQGNSA. The CDR3 spans 15 residues.

This clonotype occurred a few times. The chain combines TRBV6-1 with TRBJ2-7; 7 nucleotides line up with TRBD2. V gave up 7 bases and J gave up 2 bases; unmatched junction bases: 11. This CDR3 is 15 amino acids long. Germline V gene data show CDR1 as MNHNS and CDR2 as SASEGT. As DNA, the CDR3 is TGTGCCAGCAAGCTAGCGGAGGGGTTCACCTACGAGCAGTACTTC. Amino acids: CASKLAEGFTYEQYF.

This clonotype appeared many times. The chain carries TRBV12-3 or TRBV12-4 and TRBJ2-1; D is perhaps TRBD1 (5 bases). The CDR3 loop spans 14 amino acids. With 9 bases removed from V and 8 bases from J, the gap between germline ends came to 20 bases. The DNA of the CDR3 is TGTGCCAGTACCGCCAGGACACTCTTTGATGAGCAGTTCTTC. As protein: CASTARTLFDEQFF.

This clonotype was seen a few times. This rearrangement joins TRBV5-1 to TRBJ1-2, with D uncertain. The CDR3 has 18 residues. Germline V CDR1 and CDR2: SGHRS, YFSETQ. Trimming removed 0 bases at V and 2 bases at J, with 20 bases between. The CDR3 reads CASSLAPFSRQANYGYTF. The CDR3 nucleotides are TGCGCCAGCAGCTTGGCTCCCTTCTCGCGGCAAGCCAACTATGGCTACACCTTC.

There are a few counts of this clonotype. The chain combines TRBV6-5 with TRBJ2-5; D unclear. The CDR3 length is 15 residues. The V and J ends lost 0 bases and 6 bases respectively, with 14 bases between them. CDR1 and CDR2 from the germline V gene are MNHEY and SVGAGI. CDR3 nucleotide sequence: TGTGCCAGCAGTTACTCGACTTCGGTCGGCCAGACCCAGTACTTC. Its protein is CASSYSTSVGQTQYF.

The chain carries TRBV7-6 and TRBJ2-2, with a tentative D call TRBD1 (6 bases). Germline CDR1 and CDR2: SGHVS and FNYEAQ. Trimming took 5 bases from V and 1 from J, leaving 11 bases between them. The CDR3 is 15 amino acids. Here the CDR3 DNA reads TGTGCCAGCAGCACAAGGACAGAGAACACCGGGGAGCTGTTTTTT. It translates to CASSTRTENTGELFF.

CDR3 sequence (DNA): TGCGCCAGCAGCGACCCCGGGCTAGCTTACCACGAGCAGTACTTC. This encodes CASSDPGLAYHEQYF. The chain employs TRBV5-1 and TRBJ2-7; TRBD2 is a possible D gene (5 bases). CDR1 SGHRS and CDR2 YFSETQ come from the germline V gene. Deletions cut 4 bases from V and 5 bases from J, with 19 bases between. The CDR3 has 15 amino acids. Full variable domain (rest looked up from reference TRBV5-1 and TRBJ2-7): KAGVTQTPRYLIKTRGQQVTLSCSPISGHRSVSWYQQTPGQGLQFLFEYFSETQRNKGNFPGRFSGRQFSNSRSEMNVSTLELGDSALYLCASSDPGLAYHEQYFGPGTRLTVT.

The J gene is TRBJ2-3, the V gene TRBV5-1; no reliable D call. The V end was cut by 0 bases, the J end by 6 bases, with 14 bases between. Germline CDR1 and CDR2: SGHRS and YFSETQ. This CDR3 comprises 15 residues. The CDR3 DNA sequence: TGCGCCAGCAGCTTGGGACTGGGTCCTTCGGATACGCAGTATTTT. It specifies CASSLGLGPSDTQYF. Together with reference TRBV5-1 and TRBJ2-3, the CDR3 gives the full variable domain: KAGVTQTPRYLIKTRGQQVTLSCSPISGHRSVSWYQQTPGQGLQFLFEYFSETQRNKGNFPGRFSGRQFSNSRSEMNVSTLELGDSALYLCASSLGLGPSDTQYFGPGTRLTVL.

This clonotype occurred a few times. The chain has TRBV10-3 and TRBJ1-1; D uncertain. This CDR3 comprises 11 residues. The germline CDR1 and CDR2 sequences are ENHRY and SYGVKD. V was shortened by 3 bases and J by 3 bases, with 2 bases between the two germline ends. The CDR3 sequence: CAISDHTEAFF. In DNA, the CDR3 is TGTGCCATCAGTGATCACACTGAAGCTTTCTTT.

The chain couples TRBV20-1 to TRBJ2-7; no definite D call. The CDR3 has 13 residues. Trimming took 3 bases from V and 2 from J, leaving 11 bases between them. The germline V gene encodes CDR1 DFQATT and CDR2 SNEGSKA (reference sequence). CDR3: CSARGPLAYEQYF. CDR3 bases: TGCAGTGCTAGGGGCCCCCTCGCCTACGAGCAGTACTTC.

This chain links TRBV29-1 with TRBJ2-3; tentatively, D is TRBD2 (5 bases). This CDR3 has 15 amino acids. Trimming shortened V by 1 base and J by 1 base, and 12 bases separated the two germline ends. The germline V gene encodes CDR1 SQVTM and CDR2 ANQGSEA. The CDR3 DNA sequence: TGCAGCGTTGAAGGTATTCGGGGAGGCACAGATACGCAGTATTTT. Protein product: CSVEGIRGGTDTQYF.

This clonotype turned up a few times. J is TRBJ1-2 and V is TRBV6-6, with D uncertain. Between the trimmed V and J ends, which lost 4 bases and 4 bases, there was a span of 10 bases. The germline V gene encodes CDR1 MNHNY and CDR2 SVGAGI (reference sequence). The CDR3 consists of 13 residues. The CDR3 region has the DNA TGTGCCAGCAGTTTACGGCAGACCTATGGCTACACCTTC. Its protein product is CASSLRQTYGYTF.

The CDR3 sequence: CASMSRSSYNEQFF. CDR3 bases: TGTGCCAGTATGTCCAGGAGCTCCTACAATGAGCAGTTCTTC. This chain connects TRBV19 to TRBJ2-1; D is undetermined. The CDR3 sequence is 14 residues long. Looked up from germline, CDR1 is LNHDA and CDR2 is SQIVND (reference sequence). Trimming shortened V by 7 bases and J by 0 bases, and 10 bases separated the two germline ends.

At least ten counts were recorded for this clonotype. V gene TRBV20-1 combines with J gene TRBJ2-1; 9 bases line up with TRBD2. The CDR3 has 14 residues. The germline CDR1 and CDR2 sequences are DFQATT and SNEGSKA (reference sequence). With V trimmed by 3 bases and J by 9 bases, 9 bases remained unmatched. CDR3 nucleotides: TGCAGTGCTAGTCCTCCGGGACTAGCTACTGAGCAGTTCTTC. It translates to CSASPPGLATEQFF.

The table lists this clonotype with a few counts. This chain connects TRBV18 to TRBJ2-7; no firm D call. Germline values: CDR1 KGHSH, CDR2 LQKENI. V shed 3 bases and J shed 7 bases, with 13 bases lying between them. This CDR3 contains 13 residues. CDR3 residues: CASSPPAVAEQYF. As DNA, the CDR3 is TGTGCCAGCTCACCTCCGGCGGTGGCGGAGCAGTACTTC.